The 2 T cell receptor beta chains presented below share a single source sample, sequenced in a study of CD8 T cells in Susac syndrome. A quantity of roughly 0.5 to 1 ug RNA underwent reverse transcription using random hexamers. TCRdb processed the immunoSEQ multiplex PCR reads anew with MiXCR; each CDR3 protein has one entry. The repertoire has some 190,000 distinct CDR3 sequences, approximately 93% of them found once; the top ten carry 0.1%. Sequencing was performed on CD4+ T cells from PBMCs. These receptors all stem from a human donor in good health.

The rearrangement uses TRBV29-1 and TRBJ2-1; tentative D call: TRBD2 (5 bases). Germline lookup yields CDR1 SQVTM and CDR2 ANQGSEA. The CDR3 covers 11 residues. V lost 5 bases to trimming and J lost 9 bases, with 11 bases between them. CDR3 coding DNA: TGCAGCGTTAGAGGAGGAGGTGAGCAGTTCTTC. Translated, it gives CSVRGGGEQFF.

The rearrangement joins TRBV20-1 to TRBJ2-3; perhaps D is TRBD1 or TRBD2 (6 bases each). The CDR3 has 13 amino acids. The V gene's germline CDR1 is DFQATT and CDR2 SNEGSKA (reference sequence). The CDR3 nucleotides read TGCAGCTTGGGGGCGGGGCGCACAGATACGCAGTATTTT. It specifies CSLGAGRTDTQYF.